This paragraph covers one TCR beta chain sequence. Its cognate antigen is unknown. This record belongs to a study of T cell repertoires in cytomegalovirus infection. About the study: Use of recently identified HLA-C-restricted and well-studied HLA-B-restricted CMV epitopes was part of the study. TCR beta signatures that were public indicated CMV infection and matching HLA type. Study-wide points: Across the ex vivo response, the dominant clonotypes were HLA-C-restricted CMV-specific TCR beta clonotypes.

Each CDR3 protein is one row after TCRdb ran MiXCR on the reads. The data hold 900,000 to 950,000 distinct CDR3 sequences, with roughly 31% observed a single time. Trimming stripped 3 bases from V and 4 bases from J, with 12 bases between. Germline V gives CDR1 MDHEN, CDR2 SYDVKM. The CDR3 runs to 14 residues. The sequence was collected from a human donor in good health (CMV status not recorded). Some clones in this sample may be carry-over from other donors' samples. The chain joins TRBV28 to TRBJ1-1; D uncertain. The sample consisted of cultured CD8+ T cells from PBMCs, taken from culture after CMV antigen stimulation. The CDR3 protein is CASSLLPKSTEAFF. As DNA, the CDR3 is TGTGCCAGCAGTTTGCTTCCCAAATCCACTGAAGCTTTCTTT.